These 25 T cell receptor beta chains were sequenced from one sample in a study of T-cell memory formation after mild COVID-19. Each CDR3 protein is one row after TCRdb ran MiXCR on the 5' RACE reads. The sample has some 440,000 distinct CDR3 sequences, roughly 23% seen once. Sequencing input: PBMCs or a T cell subset sorted from them (not recorded which). Receptors were obtained from an adult woman who had mild COVID-19 (a few samples of this study predate the infection). Cell type and time point are not known.

This chain joins TRBV7-8 and TRBJ2-3; TRBD2 might be the D (7 bases). The V end lost 1 base, the J end lost 4 bases, and 12 bases lay between the germline ends. The CDR3 has 15 residues. Germline-derived CDR1 and CDR2 are SGHVS and FQNEAQ. In DNA, the CDR3 is TGTGCCAGCAGCTTAGACCGGGGGGCCGCAGATACGCAGTATTTT. This encodes CASSLDRGAADTQYF.

This clonotype has just a few counts. This chain connects TRBV20-1 to TRBJ2-7; tentative D call: TRBD1 (6 bases). The CDR3 extends over 13 amino acids. Trimming cost V 1 base and J 3 bases, with 10 bases left between them. Per germline, CDR1 DFQATT and CDR2 SNEGSKA (reference sequence). CDR3 DNA: TGCAGTGCTAGAGGACAGGACGACTACGAGCAGTACTTC. Residues: CSARGQDDYEQYF.

The chain carries TRBV18 and TRBJ1-1; the D is unclear. The germline V gene encodes CDR1 KGHSH and CDR2 LQKENI. Trimming removed 3 bases from V and 1 base from J, with 12 bases in between. The CDR3 spans 15 residues. CDR3 amino acids: CASSPLYSSNTEAFF. CDR3 DNA: TGTGCCAGCTCACCCCTCTACAGTTCGAACACTGAAGCTTTCTTT.

This clonotype has a handful of counts. The chain couples TRBV9 to TRBJ2-1, with a possible D match to TRBD1 (5 bases). V was cut by 3 bases and J by 4 bases, with 11 bases left in between. From germline, CDR1 is SGDLS and CDR2 YYNGEE. The CDR3 sequence is 14 residues long. This CDR3 is CASSAGHLYNEQFF. The CDR3 DNA sequence: TGTGCCAGCAGCGCCGGACACTTGTACAATGAGCAGTTCTTC.

The V and J genes are TRBV20-1 and TRBJ1-3; D is unresolved. The length of the CDR3 is 14 residues. V shed 6 bases and J shed 0 bases, with 12 bases lying between them. Germline V lookup: CDR1 DFQATT, CDR2 SNEGSKA (reference sequence). The CDR3 here is CSATEPLSGNTIYF. CDR3 DNA: TGCAGTGCGACGGAGCCCCTCTCTGGAAACACCATATATTTT.

The V call is TRBV7-9, the J call TRBJ2-7; D possibly corresponds to TRBD1 (5 bases). Germline CDR1 reads SEHNR; CDR2 reads FQNEAQ (reference sequence). The CDR3 has 13 residues. V was cut by 4 bases and J by 6 bases, with 13 bases left in between. The CDR3 loop reads CASSSLGVAEQYF. The CDR3 coding sequence is TGTGCCAGCAGCTCCCTAGGGGTTGCCGAGCAGTACTTC.

This sequence joins TRBV6-1 and TRBJ1-5; D uncertain. The germline V gene has CDR1 MNHNS and CDR2 SASEGT. Trimming pared 6 bases from V and 10 bases from J, leaving 13 bases between. This CDR3 is 12 amino acids long. The DNA of the CDR3 is TGTGCCAGCAGAACCTCGGCGAACCCCCAGCATTTT. Protein: CASRTSANPQHF.

The sample holds a few counts of this clonotype. This chain links TRBV5-5 with TRBJ1-5; D unresolved. The CDR3 loop spans 13 amino acids. Trimming left V 4 bases short and J 3 bases short, with 8 bases between. CDR1 is SGHKS, CDR2 YYEKEE, per germline (reference sequence). CDR3 amino acids: CASSKGSNQPQHF. The CDR3 DNA sequence: TGTGCCAGCAGCAAAGGCTCCAATCAGCCCCAGCATTTT.

Only a few counts were recorded for this clonotype. This chain joins TRBV4-3 and TRBJ2-1; 7 positions match TRBD2. CDR3 length: 15 residues. The germline V gene encodes CDR1 LGHNA and CDR2 YSLEER. The trim removed 4 bases at V and 9 bases at J, leaving 12 bases unmatched. CDR3 DNA: TGCGCCAGCAGCCCAAGCCCTAGCGGAGCGGCTGAGCAGTTCTTC. Amino acid sequence: CASSPSPSGAAEQFF.

This clonotype appeared a few times. The rearrangement joins TRBV5-1 to TRBJ1-4; tentative D call: TRBD1 (6 bases). V lost 4 bases and J 0 bases, leaving 10 bases between the germline ends. Germline V lookup: CDR1 SGHRS, CDR2 YFSETQ. The CDR3 is 15 amino acids. The CDR3 sequence: CASSATGATNEKLFF. The CDR3 DNA reads TGCGCCAGCAGCGCGACAGGTGCAACTAATGAAAAACTGTTTTTT.

In its sample, this clonotype was seen a few times. V is TRBV12-3 or TRBV12-4 and J is TRBJ2-7, with 9 bases fitting TRBD1. The CDR3 totals 14 residues. V trimming: 6 bases; J trimming: 5 bases; junction bases outside the gene matches: 8. The CDR3 bases are TGTGCCAGCAGCCACGGACAGGGGACTAACGAGCAGTACTTC. Protein sequence: CASSHGQGTNEQYF.

The gene calls are TRBV12-3 or TRBV12-4 and TRBJ2-3; 16 bases fit TRBD2. The CDR3 covers 18 residues. The J segment lost 5 bases and the V segment lost 5 bases, leaving 10 bases of the junction unmatched. The CDR3 loop is CASSQPGLAGGPGDTQYF. In nucleotides, the CDR3 is TGTGCCAGCAGTCAACCGGGACTAGCGGGGGGGCCTGGAGATACGCAGTATTTT.

The chain carries TRBV9 and TRBJ2-7, with 9 bases aligning to TRBD2. The CDR3 totals 15 residues. From germline, CDR1 is SGDLS and CDR2 YYNGEE. V lost 0 bases, J lost 3 bases, and 4 bases stayed unmatched. The chain's CDR3 is CASSVGVLAGYEQYF. The CDR3 DNA reads as TGTGCCAGCAGCGTAGGGGTACTAGCGGGCTACGAGCAGTACTTC. The full variable domain, rest sourced from reference TRBV9 and TRBJ2-7, is DSGVTQTPKHLITATGQRVTLRCSPRSGDLSVYWYQQSLDQGLQFLIQYYNGEERAKGNILERFSAQQFPDLHSELNLSSLELGDSALYFCASSVGVLAGYEQYFGPGTRLTVT.

The V and J genes are TRBV7-9 and TRBJ2-1; tentatively, D is TRBD2 (5 bases). Germline CDR1 SEHNR, CDR2 FQNEAQ (reference sequence). Trimming took off 2 bases at V and 6 bases at J, with 14 bases between the two ends. The CDR3 length is 15 residues. CDR3 bases: TGTGCCAGCAGCTTAAGAGGGCAGGTAATCAATGAGCAGTTCTTC. Encoded protein: CASSLRGQVINEQFF.

The chain uses TRBV7-8 and TRBJ2-7; maybe TRBD2 (6 bases). CDR3 length equals 14 residues. V lost 5 bases, J lost 4 bases, and 15 bases lay in between. The germline CDR1 and CDR2 sequences are SGHVS and FQNEAQ. CDR3: CASSPPGGKYEQYF. The CDR3 DNA is TGTGCCAGCAGCCCCCCTGGGGGGAAGTACGAGCAGTACTTC.

This clonotype was found a few times. J is TRBJ2-5 and V is TRBV20-1, with 7 bases identical to TRBD2. V shed 3 bases, J shed 9 bases, and the junction held 28 bases outside the gene matches. CDR1 and CDR2 from the germline V gene are DFQATT and SNEGSKA (reference sequence). CDR3 length: 19 residues. CDR3 nucleotides: TGCAGTGCTAGGTCCCTCGGACTAGAAGGCTTAATTGGAGATCCGGCCCAGTACTTC. Residues: CSARSLGLEGLIGDPAQYF.

This clonotype was counted once. The chain combines TRBV12-3 or TRBV12-4 with TRBJ1-2; D call uncertain. V dropped 6 bases and J dropped 8 bases, with 16 bases sitting between them. The CDR3 contains 13 residues. This CDR3 reads CASSPTDWQGYTF. CDR3 bases: TGTGCCAGCAGCCCCACCGATTGGCAAGGCTACACCTTC.

The chain links TRBV5-6 to TRBJ2-7; D is unclear. CDR1 and CDR2 from the germline V gene are SGHDT and YYEEEE. V lost 4 bases and J 4 bases, leaving 18 bases between the germline ends. This CDR3 has 15 amino acids. The CDR3 bases are TGTGCCAGCAGCCCGGTACACAAGCGCAAGTACGAGCAGTACTTC. It specifies CASSPVHKRKYEQYF.

There are a few counts of this clonotype. The chain has TRBV2 and TRBJ2-5; D is unresolved. This CDR3 region has 15 residues. Germline CDR1 and CDR2: SNHLY and FYNNEI. Trimming took off 2 bases at V and 4 bases at J, with 14 bases between the two ends. The CDR3: CASSEPPGLGETQYF. The CDR3, as DNA: TGTGCCAGCAGTGAACCCCCCGGGTTAGGAGAGACCCAGTACTTC.

The V and J genes are TRBV7-9 and TRBJ1-5; D ambiguous. V lost 5 bases, J lost 7 bases, and 9 bases lay in between. The CDR3 has 12 amino acids. From germline, CDR1 is SEHNR and CDR2 FQNEAQ (reference sequence). DNA for the CDR3: TGTGCCAGCAGCCAACAAAGCCAGCCCCAGCATTTT. Protein: CASSQQSQPQHF.

This clonotype appeared a few times. A junction boundary mismatches the germline segment, possibly from a read error. This rearrangement joins TRBV20-1 to TRBJ2-1; D is perhaps TRBD2 (5 bases). This CDR3 region has 17 residues. The germline V gene encodes CDR1 DFQATT and CDR2 SNEGSKA (reference sequence). The CDR3 DNA reads TGCAGCGCTAGAGCTCTCGGTCGGCTAGCTAAAAGCAATGAGCAGTTCTTC. It translates to CSARALGRLAKSNEQFF.

The chain has TRBV5-1 and TRBJ2-7, with D perhaps given as TRBD1 or TRBD2 (5 bases each). This CDR3 contains 15 residues. Germline lookup yields CDR1 SGHRS and CDR2 YFSETQ. The V end lost 1 base, the J end lost 3 bases, and 14 bases lay between the germline ends. The CDR3 protein is CASSLSQGAVYEQYF. DNA for the CDR3: TGCGCCAGCAGCTTGTCCCAGGGAGCAGTCTACGAGCAGTACTTC.

This clonotype was recorded a few times. This chain links TRBV5-4 with TRBJ2-1, with TRBD2 identical over 9 bases. Unmatched junction bases numbered 7, after V lost 0 bases and J lost 9 bases. Germline values: CDR1 SGHNT, CDR2 YYREEE (reference sequence). The CDR3 is made up of 15 amino acids. In DNA, the CDR3 is TGTGCCAGCAGCTTGGTGGGCGGGAGGGCCGTTGAGCAGTTCTTC. Its protein is CASSLVGGRAVEQFF. The complete variable domain, with remaining parts taken from reference TRBV5-4 and TRBJ2-1, reads ETGVTQSPTHLIKTRGQQVTLRCSSQSGHNTVSWYQQALGQGPQFIFQYYREEENGRGNFPPRFSGLQFPNYSSELNVNALELDDSALYLCASSLVGGRAVEQFFGPGTRLTVL.

V is TRBV10-3 and J is TRBJ2-7, with D unclear. V dropped 0 bases and J dropped 0 bases, with 9 bases sitting between them. Germline loops: CDR1 ENHRY, CDR2 SYGVKD. The CDR3 is 15 residues long. The CDR3 protein is CAISESAVASYEQYF. DNA for the CDR3: TGTGCCATCAGTGAGTCGGCAGTAGCCTCCTACGAGCAGTACTTC.

The chain employs TRBV7-9 and TRBJ1-3, with D unclear. Per the germline V gene, CDR1 is SEHNR and CDR2 is FQNEAQ (reference sequence). This CDR3 spans 17 amino acids. Trimming took off 0 bases at V and 3 bases at J, with 15 bases between the two ends. The DNA of the CDR3 is TGTGCCAGCAGCTTAGCCTTCGTCTTCAGCTTTGGAAACACCATATATTTT. Protein: CASSLAFVFSFGNTIYF.